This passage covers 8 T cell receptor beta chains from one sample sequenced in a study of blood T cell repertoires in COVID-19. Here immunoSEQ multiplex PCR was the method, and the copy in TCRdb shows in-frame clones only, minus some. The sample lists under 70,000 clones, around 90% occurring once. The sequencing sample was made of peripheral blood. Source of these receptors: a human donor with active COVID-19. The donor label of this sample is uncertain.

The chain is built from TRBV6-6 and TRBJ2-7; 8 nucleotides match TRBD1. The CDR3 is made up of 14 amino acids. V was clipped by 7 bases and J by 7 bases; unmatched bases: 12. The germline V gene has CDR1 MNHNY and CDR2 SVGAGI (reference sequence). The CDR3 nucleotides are TGTGCCAGCACCGACCAGGGGGCCCGCGCGGAGCAGTACTTC. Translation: CASTDQGARAEQYF.

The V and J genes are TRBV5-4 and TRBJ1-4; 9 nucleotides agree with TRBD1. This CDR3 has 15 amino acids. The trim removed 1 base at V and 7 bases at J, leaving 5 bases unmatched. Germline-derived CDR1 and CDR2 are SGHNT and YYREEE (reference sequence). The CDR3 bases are TGTGCCAGCAGCTTGACAGGGGGCGCGGGTGAAAAACTGTTTTTT. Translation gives CASSLTGGAGEKLFF.

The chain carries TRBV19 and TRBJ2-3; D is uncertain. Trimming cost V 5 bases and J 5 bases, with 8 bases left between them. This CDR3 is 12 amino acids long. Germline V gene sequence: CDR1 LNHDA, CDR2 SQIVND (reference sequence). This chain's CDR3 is CASSSALDTQYF. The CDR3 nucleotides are TGTGCCAGTAGTTCCGCGTTAGATACGCAGTATTTT.

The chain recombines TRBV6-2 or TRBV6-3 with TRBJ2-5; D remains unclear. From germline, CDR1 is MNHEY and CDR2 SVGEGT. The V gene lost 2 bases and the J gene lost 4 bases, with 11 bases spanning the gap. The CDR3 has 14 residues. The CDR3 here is CASSYVVTRETQYF. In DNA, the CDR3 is TGTGCCAGCAGTTACGTTGTGACACGAGAGACCCAGTACTTC.

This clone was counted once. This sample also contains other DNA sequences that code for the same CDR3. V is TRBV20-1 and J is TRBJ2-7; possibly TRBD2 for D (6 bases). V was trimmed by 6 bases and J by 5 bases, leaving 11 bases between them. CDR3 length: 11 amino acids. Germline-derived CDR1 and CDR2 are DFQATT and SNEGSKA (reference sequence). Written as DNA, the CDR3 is TGCAGTGCGCGTAGCGGCCACGAGCAGTACTTC. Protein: CSARSGHEQYF.

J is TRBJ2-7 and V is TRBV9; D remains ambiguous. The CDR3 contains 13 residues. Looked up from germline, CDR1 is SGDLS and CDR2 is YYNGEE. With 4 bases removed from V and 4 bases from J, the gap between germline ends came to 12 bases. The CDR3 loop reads CASSPSPGYEQYV. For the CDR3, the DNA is TGTGCCAGCAGCCCCTCCCCAGGATACGAGCAGTACGTC.

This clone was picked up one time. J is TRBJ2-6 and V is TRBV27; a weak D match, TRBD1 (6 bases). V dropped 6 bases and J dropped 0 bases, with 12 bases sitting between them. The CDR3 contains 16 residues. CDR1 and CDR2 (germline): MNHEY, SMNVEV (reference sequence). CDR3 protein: CASSDTGSSGANVLTF. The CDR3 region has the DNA TGTGCCAGCAGCGACACAGGGAGCTCTGGGGCCAACGTCCTGACTTTC.

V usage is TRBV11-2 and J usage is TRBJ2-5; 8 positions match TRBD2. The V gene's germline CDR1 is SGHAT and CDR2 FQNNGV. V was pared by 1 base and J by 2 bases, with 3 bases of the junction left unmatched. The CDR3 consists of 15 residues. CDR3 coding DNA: TGTGCCAGCAGCTTAGTAGCGGGGCCACAAGAGACCCAGTACTTC. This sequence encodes CASSLVAGPQETQYF.